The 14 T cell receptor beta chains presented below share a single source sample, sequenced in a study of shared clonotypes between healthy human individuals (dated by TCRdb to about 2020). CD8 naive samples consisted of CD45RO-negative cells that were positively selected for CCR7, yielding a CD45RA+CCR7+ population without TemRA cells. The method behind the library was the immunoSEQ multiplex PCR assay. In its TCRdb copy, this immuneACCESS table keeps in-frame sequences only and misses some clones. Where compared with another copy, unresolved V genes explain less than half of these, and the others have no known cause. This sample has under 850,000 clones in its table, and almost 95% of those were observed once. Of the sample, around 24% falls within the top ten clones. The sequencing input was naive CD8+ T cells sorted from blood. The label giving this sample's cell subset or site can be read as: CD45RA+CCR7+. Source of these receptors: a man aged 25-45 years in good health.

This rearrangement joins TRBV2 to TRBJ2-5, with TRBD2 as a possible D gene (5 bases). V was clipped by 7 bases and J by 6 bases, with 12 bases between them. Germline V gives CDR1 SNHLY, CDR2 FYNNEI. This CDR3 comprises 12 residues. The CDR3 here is CASIEGLQTQYF. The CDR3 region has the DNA TGTGCCAGCATCGAGGGTTTGCAGACCCAGTACTTC. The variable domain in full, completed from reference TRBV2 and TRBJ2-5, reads EPEVTQTPSHQVTQMGQEVILRCVPISNHLYFYWYRQILGQKVEFLVSFYNNEISEKSEIFDDQFSVERPDGSNFTLKIRSTKLEDSAMYFCASIEGLQTQYFGPGTRLLVL.

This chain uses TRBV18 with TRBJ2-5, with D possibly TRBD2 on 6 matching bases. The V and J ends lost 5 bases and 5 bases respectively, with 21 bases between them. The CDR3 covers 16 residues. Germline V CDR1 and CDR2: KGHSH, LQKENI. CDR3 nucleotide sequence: TGTGCCAGCTCAACTTGGGACGCCGGTCGGGGGGAGACCCAGTACTTC. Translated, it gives CASSTWDAGRGETQYF.

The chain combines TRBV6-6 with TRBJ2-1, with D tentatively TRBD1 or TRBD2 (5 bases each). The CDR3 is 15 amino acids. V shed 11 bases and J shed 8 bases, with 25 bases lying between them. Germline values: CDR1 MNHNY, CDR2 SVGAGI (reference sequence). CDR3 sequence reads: CACHAGTRDGDEQFF. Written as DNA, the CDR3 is TGTGCCTGTCACGCCGGGACCAGGGATGGCGATGAGCAGTTCTTC.

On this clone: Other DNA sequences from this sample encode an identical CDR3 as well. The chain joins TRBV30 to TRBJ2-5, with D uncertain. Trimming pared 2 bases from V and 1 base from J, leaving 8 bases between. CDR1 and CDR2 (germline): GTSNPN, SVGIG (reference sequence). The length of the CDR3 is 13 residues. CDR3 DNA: TGTGCCTGGAGTCTAGGAACCCAAGAGACCCAGTACTTC. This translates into CAWSLGTQETQYF.

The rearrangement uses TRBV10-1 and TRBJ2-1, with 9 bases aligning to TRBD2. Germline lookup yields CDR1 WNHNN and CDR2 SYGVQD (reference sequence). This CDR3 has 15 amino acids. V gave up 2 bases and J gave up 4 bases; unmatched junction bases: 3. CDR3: CASSEGTSPYNEQFF. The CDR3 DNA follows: TGCGCCAGCAGTGAGGGGACTAGCCCATACAATGAGCAGTTCTTC.

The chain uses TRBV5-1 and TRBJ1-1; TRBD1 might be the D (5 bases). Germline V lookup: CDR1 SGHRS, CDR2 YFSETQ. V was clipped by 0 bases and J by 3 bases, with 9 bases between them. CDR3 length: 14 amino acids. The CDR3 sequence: CASSLVGVHTEAFF. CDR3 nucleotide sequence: TGCGCCAGCAGCTTGGTAGGGGTACACACTGAAGCTTTCTTT.

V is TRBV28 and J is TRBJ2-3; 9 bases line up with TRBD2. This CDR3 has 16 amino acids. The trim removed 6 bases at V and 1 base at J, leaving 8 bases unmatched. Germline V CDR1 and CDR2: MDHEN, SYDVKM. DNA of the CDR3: TGTGCCAGCAGCCCAATTCGGACTAGCGGCACAGATACGCAGTATTTT. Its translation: CASSPIRTSGTDTQYF. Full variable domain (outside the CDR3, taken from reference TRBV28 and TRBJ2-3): DVKVTQSSRYLVKRTGEKVFLECVQDMDHENMFWYRQDPGLGLRLIYFSYDVKMKEKGDIPEGYSVSREKKERFSLILESASTNQTSMYLCASSPIRTSGTDTQYFGPGTRLTVL.

The DNA of the CDR3 is TGTGCCAGCAGCCCCGAGGGGATAGGGACTGAAGCTTTCTTT. Translated, it gives CASSPEGIGTEAFF. The chain links TRBV28 to TRBJ1-1; tentatively, D is TRBD1 (5 bases). The germline gives CDR1 MDHEN, CDR2 SYDVKM. V lost 6 bases and J 5 bases, leaving 16 bases between the germline ends. CDR3 length: 14 residues. Together with reference TRBV28 and TRBJ1-1, the CDR3 gives the full variable domain: DVKVTQSSRYLVKRTGEKVFLECVQDMDHENMFWYRQDPGLGLRLIYFSYDVKMKEKGDIPEGYSVSREKKERFSLILESASTNQTSMYLCASSPEGIGTEAFFGQGTRLTVV.

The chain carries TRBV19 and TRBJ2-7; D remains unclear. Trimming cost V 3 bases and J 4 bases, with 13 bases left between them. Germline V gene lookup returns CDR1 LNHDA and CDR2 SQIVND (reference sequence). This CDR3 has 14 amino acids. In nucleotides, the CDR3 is TGTGCCAGTAGTATGACGGGCCACGCGTACGAGCAGTACTTC. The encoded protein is CASSMTGHAYEQYF.

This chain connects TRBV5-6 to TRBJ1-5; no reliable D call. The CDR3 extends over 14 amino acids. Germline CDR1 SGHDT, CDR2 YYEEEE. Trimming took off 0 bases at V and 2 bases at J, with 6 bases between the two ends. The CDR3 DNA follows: TGTGCCAGCAGCTTGGGGAGTGGCAATCAGCCCCAGCATTTT. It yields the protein CASSLGSGNQPQHF.

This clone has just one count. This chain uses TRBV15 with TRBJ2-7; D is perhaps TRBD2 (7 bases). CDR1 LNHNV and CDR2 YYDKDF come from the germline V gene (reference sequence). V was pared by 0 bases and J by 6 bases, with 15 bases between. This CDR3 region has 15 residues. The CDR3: CATSREWGGLREQYF. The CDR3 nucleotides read TGTGCCACCAGCAGAGAGTGGGGGGGCCTACGCGAGCAGTACTTC.

CDR3 nucleotides: TGCAGTGCTAGGCCCCCTCAGGGCTACACCTTC. It translates to CSARPPQGYTF. This chain joins TRBV20-1 and TRBJ1-2; no clear D gene. The CDR3 contains 11 residues. V lost 3 bases and J 8 bases, leaving 10 bases between the germline ends. Germline V gene data show CDR1 as DFQATT and CDR2 as SNEGSKA (reference sequence).

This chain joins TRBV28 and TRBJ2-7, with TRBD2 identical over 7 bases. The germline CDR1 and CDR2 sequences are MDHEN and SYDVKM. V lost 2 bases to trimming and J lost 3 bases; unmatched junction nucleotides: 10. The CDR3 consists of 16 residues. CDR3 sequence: CASSLGSSGTNYEQYF. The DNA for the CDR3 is TGTGCCAGCAGTTTAGGGTCTAGCGGAACAAACTACGAGCAGTACTTC.

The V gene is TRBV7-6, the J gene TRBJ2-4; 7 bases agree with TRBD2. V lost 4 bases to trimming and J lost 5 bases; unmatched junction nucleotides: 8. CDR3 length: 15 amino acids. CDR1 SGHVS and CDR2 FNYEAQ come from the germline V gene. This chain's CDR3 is CASSSTTGRQNIQYF. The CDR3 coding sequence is TGTGCCAGCAGCTCCACCACCGGGAGGCAAAACATTCAGTACTTC.